This T cell receptor beta chain was identified in a study of blood T cell repertoires in COVID-19. Study background: From the United States, Italy and Spain came samples of acute and convalescent COVID-19.

Trimming cost V 2 bases and J 7 bases; bases outside gene matches: 8. This CDR3 contains 16 residues. Germline CDR1 is SGHRS and CDR2 is YFSETQ. In the original processing: Estimates of nucleated cell counts were drawn from the amplification of reference gene primers. The repertoire was sequenced with immunoSEQ multiplex PCR; TCRdb's copy has only in-frame clones and lacks some. That table gives V, J and clone size, and the DNA gave D and trimming. The repertoire holds approximately 170,000 clones, with about four fifths as singletons. V is TRBV5-1 and J is TRBJ2-1, with 11 bases that match TRBD1. The sequenced sample was peripheral blood. The sequence derives from an elderly woman with active or convalescent COVID-19. CDR3 in DNA: TGCGCCAGCAGCTTAACCGGGACAGGGGGTTTTAATGAGCAGTTCTTC. Encoded protein: CASSLTGTGGFNEQFF. Supplemented by reference TRBV5-1 and TRBJ2-1, the full variable domain reads KAGVTQTPRYLIKTRGQQVTLSCSPISGHRSVSWYQQTPGQGLQFLFEYFSETQRNKGNFPGRFSGRQFSNSRSEMNVSTLELGDSALYLCASSLTGTGGFNEQFFGPGTRLTVL.